Shown below are 15 T cell receptor beta chains from a single sample sequenced in a study of T cell repertoires in cytomegalovirus infection. These receptors have no known antigen. MiXCR, run by TCRdb on the reads, gives a single entry per CDR3 protein. The sample includes 200,000 or so distinct CDR3 sequences, about 39% seen only once; the top ten take over 45%. The sample in question was CD8+ T cells from cultured PBMCs, obtained from culture after CMV antigen stimulation. The receptor set was obtained from a human donor in good health (CMV status not recorded). Some clones in this sample may be carry-over from other donors' samples.

CDR3 protein: CASSFGLTSTDTQYF. The CDR3 DNA reads TGTGCCAGCAGCTTCGGACTCACTAGCACAGATACGCAGTATTTT. The chain employs TRBV7-3 and TRBJ2-3; the D gene is possibly TRBD2 (5 bases). The V end was cut by 3 bases, the J end by 0 bases, with 10 bases between. The CDR3 has 15 residues. The germline CDR1 and CDR2 sequences are SGHTA and FQGTGA.

J is TRBJ1-2 and V is TRBV20-1; 8 bases line up with TRBD1. Looked up from germline, CDR1 is DFQATT and CDR2 is SNEGSKA (reference sequence). The trim removed 3 bases at V and 2 bases at J, leaving 5 bases unmatched. The CDR3 is made up of 14 amino acids. This CDR3 reads CSASGQGGNYGYTF. CDR3 DNA sequence: TGCAGTGCTAGCGGACAGGGTGGGAACTATGGCTACACCTTC.

This clonotype was detected ten times or more. The V call is TRBV11-2, the J call TRBJ2-7; 13 nucleotides align to TRBD2. J gave up 4 bases and V 5 bases, and 8 bases lay outside the gene matches. The CDR3 runs 16 residues. Germline V lookup: CDR1 SGHAT, CDR2 FQNNGV. The CDR3 protein is CASSPGLAGTKYEQYF. The CDR3 DNA reads as TGTGCCAGCAGCCCGGGACTAGCGGGGACGAAATACGAGCAGTACTTC. Supplemented by reference TRBV11-2 and TRBJ2-7, the full variable domain reads EAGVAQSPRYKIIEKRQSVAFWCNPISGHATLYWYQQILGQGPKLLIQFQNNGVVDDSQLPKDRFSAERLKGVDSTLKIQPAKLEDSAVYLCASSPGLAGTKYEQYFGPGTRLTVT.

There are a few counts of this clonotype. V gene TRBV10-3 combines with J gene TRBJ2-5, with D unresolved. CDR3 length equals 13 residues. Germline values: CDR1 ENHRY, CDR2 SYGVKD. V lost 3 bases, J lost 1 base, and 6 bases lay in between. Here the CDR3 reads CAISEGIQETQYF. CDR3 nucleotides: TGTGCCATCAGTGAAGGCATCCAAGAGACCCAGTACTTC.

This chain links TRBV12-3 or TRBV12-4 with TRBJ2-3; D possibly uses TRBD1 or TRBD2 (6 bases each). This CDR3 comprises 16 residues. Trimming removed 2 bases at V and 0 bases at J, with 12 bases between. CDR3 DNA: TGTGCCAGCAGTTTACGTATAGGGGGGAGCACAGATACGCAGTATTTT. Translating it yields CASSLRIGGSTDTQYF.

This clonotype was observed at least ten times. This sequence joins TRBV7-9 and TRBJ1-1; D may be TRBD1 (5 bases). CDR3 length equals 17 residues. Deletions cut 1 base from V and 0 bases from J, with 15 bases between. The germline CDR1 and CDR2 sequences are SEHNR and FQNEAQ (reference sequence). Here the CDR3 DNA reads TGTGCCAGCAGCTTAGTAGGCAGGGCCGGCATGAACACTGAAGCTTTCTTT. It yields the protein CASSLVGRAGMNTEAFF.

This clonotype was counted a few times. Germline and junction disagree at one end, which may indicate a read error. The rearrangement joins TRBV12-3 or TRBV12-4 to TRBJ2-1; 8 bases are a match to TRBD2. CDR3 length: 14 residues. The CDR3 DNA is TGTGCCAGCAGCTTAGGGGGACTAGGTAATGAGCAGTTCTTC. Translated, it gives CASSLGGLGNEQFF.

The chain uses TRBV12-3 or TRBV12-4 and TRBJ1-1, with D tentatively TRBD1 (6 bases). This CDR3 is 15 amino acids long. V was trimmed by 2 bases and J by 6 bases, leaving 16 bases between them. The CDR3 region has the DNA TGTGCCAGCAGTTTATTAGAGGGGGACGGCGCTGAAGCTTTCTTT. As protein: CASSLLEGDGAEAFF.

V gene TRBV29-1 combines with J gene TRBJ1-3; 8 positions match TRBD1. The CDR3 consists of 14 residues. The V and J ends lost 4 bases and 3 bases, in that order; junction bases with no gene match: 5. Germline-derived CDR1 and CDR2 are SQVTM and ANQGSEA. The DNA of the CDR3 is TGCAGCGTTGGGGGGACAGGCGTTGGAAACACCATATATTTT. Translating gives CSVGGTGVGNTIYF.

The V and J genes are TRBV27 and TRBJ2-6; D unclear. The CDR3 length is 16 residues. From germline, CDR1 is MNHEY and CDR2 SMNVEV (reference sequence). V lost 4 bases, J lost 0 bases, and 10 bases lay in between. The DNA for the CDR3 is TGTGCCAGCAGTTCGATAGGAAACTCTGGGGCCAACGTCCTGACTTTC. It encodes CASSSIGNSGANVLTF. The full variable domain, with the rest looked up from reference TRBV27 and TRBJ2-6, is EAQVTQNPRYLITVTGKKLTVTCSQNMNHEYMSWYRQDPGLGLRQIYYSMNVEVTDKGDVPEGYKVSRKEKRNFPLILESPSPNQTSLYFCASSSIGNSGANVLTFGAGSRLTVL.

V usage is TRBV3-1 and J usage is TRBJ2-7; 8 positions match TRBD1. The CDR3 sequence is 14 residues long. Germline values: CDR1 LGHDT, CDR2 YNNKEL (reference sequence). After removal of 4 bases from V and 0 bases from J, the junction contained 2 bases not matched to a gene. CDR3: CASSPGQASYEQYF. The CDR3 DNA reads TGTGCCAGCAGCCCGGGACAGGCCTCCTACGAGCAGTACTTC.

This clonotype was found many times. The chain uses TRBV7-6 and TRBJ2-1; possible D gene TRBD2, 5 bases. Trimming shortened V by 6 bases and J by 3 bases, and 15 bases separated the two germline ends. CDR1 and CDR2 from the germline V gene are SGHVS and FNYEAQ. CDR3 size: 15 residues. CDR3 nucleotide sequence: TGTGCCAGCAGTCTTCTAGCAGTAAACTACAATGAGCAGTTCTTC. Residues: CASSLLAVNYNEQFF. The full variable domain, completed using reference TRBV7-6 and TRBJ2-1, is GAGVSQSPRYKVTKRGQDVALRCDPISGHVSLYWYRQALGQGPEFLTYFNYEAQQDKSGLPNDRFSAERPEGSISTLTIQRTEQRDSAMYRCASSLLAVNYNEQFFGPGTRLTVL.

To note about this clonotype: One end of the junction does not line up with germline, which may come from a read error. The chain recombines TRBV4-1 with TRBJ2-3; a possible D gene is TRBD2 (6 bases). The CDR3 runs 17 residues. CDR1 and CDR2 from the germline V gene are MGHRA and YSYEKL. The chain's CDR3 is CASSQDRTGTSTDTQYF. The CDR3 DNA follows: TGTGCCAGCAGCCAAGATCGAACTGGGACTAGCACAGATACGCAGTATTTT.

V and J are TRBV7-3 and TRBJ1-2; 7 positions match TRBD1. In germline, CDR1 is SGHTA, CDR2 FQGTGA. CDR3 length: 14 amino acids. Unmatched junction bases numbered 3, after V lost 1 base and J lost 4 bases. CDR3 sequence (DNA): TGTGCCAGCAGCTTAAAAGGGGGCGGCTATGGCTACACCTTC. Protein sequence: CASSLKGGGYGYTF.

The chain is built from TRBV2 and TRBJ2-7, with a tentative D call TRBD1 (5 bases). From germline, CDR1 is SNHLY and CDR2 FYNNEI. The V end lost 1 base, the J end lost 4 bases, and 11 bases lay between the germline ends. The CDR3 covers 14 residues. The CDR3, as DNA: TGTGCCAGCAGTGAAGTCGGGCAGGGTTACGAGCAGTACTTC. Protein: CASSEVGQGYEQYF.